The present T cell receptor beta chain was sequenced within a study of T cell responses to AZD1222 COVID-19 vaccine. Overall study findings and caveats: Spike-specific TCR breadth and depth both grew after two AZD1222 doses.

Comment on this clone: Its cognate antigen is unknown.

The CDR3 runs 14 residues. Germline CDR1 reads KGHSH; CDR2 reads LQKENI. After removal of 2 bases from V and 7 bases from J, the junction contained 5 bases not matched to a gene. Data came from immunoSEQ multiplex PCR; TCRdb stores just in-frame clones and leaves some out. The sample consists of 110,000 or so clones, 86% of them appearing once. This specimen was peripheral blood, taken 28 days after the second AZD1222 dose. The source of this sequence is an adult who received the AZD1222 COVID-19 vaccine. V gene TRBV18 combines with J gene TRBJ1-2; TRBD1 aligns across 9 bases. The CDR3 here is CASSPTGGEGGYTF. The CDR3 nucleotides read TGTGCCAGCTCACCAACAGGGGGCGAGGGTGGCTACACCTTC.